This record covers a single T cell receptor (beta chain). Its antigen is as yet unknown. The data stem from a study of CD8+ T cells in alopecia areata. Study-level background: Twice daily, treated patients received 5 to 10 mg of oral tofacitinib. Whole-study results and caveats: Scalp sequencing also captures normal skin's resident alphabeta T cells.

V was pared by 1 base and J by 4 bases, with 4 bases of the junction left unmatched. Germline V gene data show CDR1 as GTSNPN and CDR2 as SVGIG (reference sequence). This CDR3 spans 15 amino acids. Sequencing used cDNA as its template, made by extracting RNA and reverse transcribing it. TCRdb keeps only in-frame clones here, not all; method: immunoSEQ multiplex PCR. The sample has about 97,000 clones; 35% to 45% are singletons. Alopecia areata patients had lesional scalp punch biopsies and peripheral blood taken from them. Starting from PBMCs, sorting isolated CD4+ and CD8+ T cells. The sample comprised CD4+ T cells sorted from blood. The chain links TRBV30 to TRBJ2-3; TRBD1 agrees at 11 bases. The clonotype comes from a human donor with alopecia areata. The CDR3 DNA is TGTGCCTGGAGTGGGCGGACAGGGGGCGCAGATACGCAGTATTTT. Translated, it gives CAWSGRTGGADTQYF.